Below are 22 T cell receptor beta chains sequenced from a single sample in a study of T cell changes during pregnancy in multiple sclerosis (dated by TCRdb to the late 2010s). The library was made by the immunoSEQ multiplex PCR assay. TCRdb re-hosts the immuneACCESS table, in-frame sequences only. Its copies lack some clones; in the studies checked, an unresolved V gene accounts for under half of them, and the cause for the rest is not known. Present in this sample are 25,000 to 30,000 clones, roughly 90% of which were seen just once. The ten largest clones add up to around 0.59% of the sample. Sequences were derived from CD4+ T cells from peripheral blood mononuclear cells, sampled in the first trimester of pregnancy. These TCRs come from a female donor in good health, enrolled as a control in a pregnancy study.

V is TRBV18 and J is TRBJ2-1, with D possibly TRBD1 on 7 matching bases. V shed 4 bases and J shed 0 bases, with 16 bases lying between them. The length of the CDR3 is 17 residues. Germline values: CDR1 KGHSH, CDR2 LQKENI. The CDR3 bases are TGTGCCAGCTCACGACAGGGACTTTTGAGCTCCTACAATGAGCAGTTCTTC. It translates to CASSRQGLLSSYNEQFF. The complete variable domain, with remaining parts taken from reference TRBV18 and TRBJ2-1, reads NAGVMQNPRHLVRRRGQEARLRCSPMKGHSHVYWYRQLPEEGLKFMVYLQKENIIDESGMPKERFSAEFPKEGPSILRIQQVVRGDSAAYFCASSRQGLLSSYNEQFFGPGTRLTVL.

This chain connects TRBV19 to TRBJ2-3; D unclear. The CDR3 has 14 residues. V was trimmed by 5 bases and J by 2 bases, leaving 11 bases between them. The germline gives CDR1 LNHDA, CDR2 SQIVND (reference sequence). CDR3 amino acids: CASSFSTDTDTQYF. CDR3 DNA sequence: TGTGCCAGTAGTTTTTCGACTGACACAGATACGCAGTATTTT.

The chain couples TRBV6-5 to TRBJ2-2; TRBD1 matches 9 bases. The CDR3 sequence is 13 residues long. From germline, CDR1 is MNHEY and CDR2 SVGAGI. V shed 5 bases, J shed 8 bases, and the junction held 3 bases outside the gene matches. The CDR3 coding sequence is TGTGCCAGCAGTAGGACAGGGGTAGGGGAGCTGTTTTTT. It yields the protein CASSRTGVGELFF.

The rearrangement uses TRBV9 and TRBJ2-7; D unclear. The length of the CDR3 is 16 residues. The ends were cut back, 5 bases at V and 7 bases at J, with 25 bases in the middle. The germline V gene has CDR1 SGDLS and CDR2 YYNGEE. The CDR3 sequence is CASSDSGSELPREQYF. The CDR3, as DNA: TGTGCCAGCAGTGATAGTGGCTCGGAGCTCCCGCGGGAGCAGTACTTC.

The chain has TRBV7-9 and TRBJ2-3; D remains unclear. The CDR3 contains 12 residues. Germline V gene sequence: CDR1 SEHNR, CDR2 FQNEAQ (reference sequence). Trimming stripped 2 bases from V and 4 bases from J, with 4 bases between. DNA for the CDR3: TGTGCCAGCAGCTTAATAGCAGATACGCAGTATTTT. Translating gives CASSLIADTQYF.

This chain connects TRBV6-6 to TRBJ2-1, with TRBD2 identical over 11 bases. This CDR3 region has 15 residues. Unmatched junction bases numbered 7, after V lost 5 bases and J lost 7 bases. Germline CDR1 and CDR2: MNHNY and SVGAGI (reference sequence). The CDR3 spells CASSKIAGGWNEQFF. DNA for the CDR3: TGTGCCAGCAGTAAAATAGCGGGAGGGTGGAATGAGCAGTTCTTC.

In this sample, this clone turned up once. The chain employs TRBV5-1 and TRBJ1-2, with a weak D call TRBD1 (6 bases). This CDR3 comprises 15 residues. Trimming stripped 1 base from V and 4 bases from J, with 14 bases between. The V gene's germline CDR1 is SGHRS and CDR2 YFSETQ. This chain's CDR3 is CASSLSGTLTYGYTF. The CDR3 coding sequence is TGCGCCAGCAGCTTGTCCGGGACATTAACCTATGGCTACACCTTC.

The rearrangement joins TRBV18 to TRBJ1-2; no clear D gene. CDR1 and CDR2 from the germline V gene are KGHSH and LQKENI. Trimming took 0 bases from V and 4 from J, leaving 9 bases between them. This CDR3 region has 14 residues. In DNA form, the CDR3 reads TGTGCCAGCTCACCACCGGTACAGTCCTATGGCTACACCTTC. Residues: CASSPPVQSYGYTF.

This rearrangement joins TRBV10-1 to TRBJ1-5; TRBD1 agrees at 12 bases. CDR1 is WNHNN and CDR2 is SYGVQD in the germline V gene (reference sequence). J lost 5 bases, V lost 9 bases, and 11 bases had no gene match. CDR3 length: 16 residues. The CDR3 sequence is CASKPGQGARDQPQHF. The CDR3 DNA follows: TGCGCCAGTAAACCGGGACAGGGGGCGAGGGATCAGCCCCAGCATTTT.

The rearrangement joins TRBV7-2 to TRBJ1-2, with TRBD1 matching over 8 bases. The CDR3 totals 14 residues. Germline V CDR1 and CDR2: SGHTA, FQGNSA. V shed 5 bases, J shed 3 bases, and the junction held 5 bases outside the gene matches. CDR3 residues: CASSPGQGDYGYTF. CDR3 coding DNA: TGTGCCAGCAGCCCAGGACAGGGTGACTATGGCTACACCTTC.

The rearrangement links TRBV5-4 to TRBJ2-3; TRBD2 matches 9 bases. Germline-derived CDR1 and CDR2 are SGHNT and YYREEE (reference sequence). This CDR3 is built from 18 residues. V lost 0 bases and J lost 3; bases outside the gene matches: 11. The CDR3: CASSLGTSGWVGTDTQYF. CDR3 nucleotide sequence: TGTGCCAGCAGCTTGGGTACTAGCGGGTGGGTGGGGACAGATACGCAGTATTTT.

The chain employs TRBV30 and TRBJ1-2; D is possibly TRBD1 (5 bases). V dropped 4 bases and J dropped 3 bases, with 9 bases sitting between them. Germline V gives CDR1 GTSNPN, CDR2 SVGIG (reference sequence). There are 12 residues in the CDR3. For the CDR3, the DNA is TGTGCCTGGACGGGAGGGGACTATGGCTACACCTTC. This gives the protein CAWTGGDYGYTF.

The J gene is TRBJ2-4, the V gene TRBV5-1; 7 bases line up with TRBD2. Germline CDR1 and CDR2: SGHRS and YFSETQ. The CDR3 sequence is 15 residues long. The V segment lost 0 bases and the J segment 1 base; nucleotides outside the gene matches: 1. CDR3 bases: TGCGCCAGCAGCTTGGGGGAGGGGGCCAAAAACATTCAGTACTTC. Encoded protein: CASSLGEGAKNIQYF.

CDR3 amino acids: CTTRLNEGEAFF. The CDR3 DNA follows: TGTACAACGAGGCTCAATGAGGGTGAAGCTTTCTTT. The chain joins TRBV28 to TRBJ1-1; D remains unclear. The CDR3 is 12 residues long. Germline V gives CDR1 MDHEN, CDR2 SYDVKM.

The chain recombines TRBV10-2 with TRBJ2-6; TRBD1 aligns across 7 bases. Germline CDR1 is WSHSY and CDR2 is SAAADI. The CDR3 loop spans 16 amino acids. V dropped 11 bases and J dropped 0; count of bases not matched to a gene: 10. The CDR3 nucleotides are TGCGCCGGCGGCCAGGGACAGCACTCTGGGGCCAACGTCCTGACTTTC. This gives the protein CAGGQGQHSGANVLTF.

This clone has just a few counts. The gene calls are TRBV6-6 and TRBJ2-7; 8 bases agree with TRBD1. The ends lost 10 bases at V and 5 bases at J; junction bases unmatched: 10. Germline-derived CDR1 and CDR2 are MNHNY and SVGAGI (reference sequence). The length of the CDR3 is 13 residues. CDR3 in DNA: TGTGCCACCCGGGCAGGGGGCGGGAACGAGCAGTACTTC. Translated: CATRAGGGNEQYF.

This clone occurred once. CDR3 sequence: CASSGSGGGGANVLTF. The CDR3 DNA reads as TGTGCCAGCAGTGGGTCGGGGGGAGGTGGGGCCAACGTCCTGACTTTC. The chain uses TRBV6-1 and TRBJ2-6; the match to TRBD2 covers 7 bases. The germline gives CDR1 MNHNS, CDR2 SASEGT. The length of the CDR3 is 16 residues. V shed 4 bases and J 3 bases; nucleotides not matched to a gene: 6.

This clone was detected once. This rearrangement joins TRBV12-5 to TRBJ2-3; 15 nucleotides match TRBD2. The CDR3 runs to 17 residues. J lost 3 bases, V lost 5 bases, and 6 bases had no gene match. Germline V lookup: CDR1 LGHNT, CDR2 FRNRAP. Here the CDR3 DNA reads TGTGCTAGTGGTCCAGGGACTAGCGGGGGGAGAACAGATACGCAGTATTTT. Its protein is CASGPGTSGGRTDTQYF.

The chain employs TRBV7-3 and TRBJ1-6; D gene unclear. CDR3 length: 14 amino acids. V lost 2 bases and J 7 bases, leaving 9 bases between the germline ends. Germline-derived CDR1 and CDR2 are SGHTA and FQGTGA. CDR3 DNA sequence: TGTGCCAGCAGCTTATTGGCCGCCAATTCACCCCTCCACTTT. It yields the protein CASSLLAANSPLHF. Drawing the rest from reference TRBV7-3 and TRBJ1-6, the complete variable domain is GAGVSQTPSNKVTEKGKYVELRCDPISGHTALYWYRQSLGQGPEFLIYFQGTGAADDSGLPNDRFFAVRPEGSVSTLKIQRTERGDSAVYLCASSLLAANSPLHFGNGTRLTVT.

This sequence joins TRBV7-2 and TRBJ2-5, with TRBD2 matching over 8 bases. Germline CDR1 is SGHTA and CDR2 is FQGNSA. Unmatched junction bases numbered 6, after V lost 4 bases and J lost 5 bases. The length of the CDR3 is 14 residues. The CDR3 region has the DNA TGTGCCAGCAGCTCGTCAGCGGGAGTGGAGACCCAGTACTTC. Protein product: CASSSSAGVETQYF. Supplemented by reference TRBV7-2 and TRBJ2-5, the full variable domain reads GAGVSQSPSNKVTEKGKDVELRCDPISGHTALYWYRQSLGQGLEFLIYFQGNSAPDKSGLPSDRFSAERTGGSVSTLTIQRTQQEDSAVYLCASSSSAGVETQYFGPGTRLLVL.

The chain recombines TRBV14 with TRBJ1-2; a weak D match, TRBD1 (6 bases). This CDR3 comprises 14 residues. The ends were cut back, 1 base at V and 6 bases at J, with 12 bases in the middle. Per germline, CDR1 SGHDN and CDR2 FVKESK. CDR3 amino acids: CASSQALQGNGYTF. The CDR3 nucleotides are TGTGCCAGCAGCCAAGCGCTACAGGGAAATGGCTACACCTTC.

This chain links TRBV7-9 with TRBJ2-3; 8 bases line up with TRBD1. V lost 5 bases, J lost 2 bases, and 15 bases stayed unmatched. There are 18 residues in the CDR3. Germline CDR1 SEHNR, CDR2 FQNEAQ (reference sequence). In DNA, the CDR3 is TGTGCCAGCAGCCCTACCGGACAGGGAAGACTTAACACAGATACGCAGTATTTT. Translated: CASSPTGQGRLNTDTQYF.